The clone carrying this T cell receptor beta chain was recorded at least ten times. These data originate in a study of T-cell memory formation after mild COVID-19. Whole-study context: TCR clusters showed largely donor specificity.

The CDR3 has 15 amino acids. CDR1 and CDR2 from the germline V gene are SGDLS and YYNGEE. V was clipped by 5 bases and J by 5 bases; unmatched bases: 9. TCRdb reanalysed the 5' RACE reads using MiXCR and keeps one entry per CDR3 protein. The sample holds about 180,000 distinct CDR3 sequences, around 15% seen once. V is TRBV9 and J is TRBJ1-4; TRBD1 agrees at 7 bases. The origin of this receptor is an adult woman who had mild COVID-19 (a few samples of this study predate the infection). Cell type and time point are not known. Sequenced sample: PBMCs or a T cell subset sorted from them (not recorded which). The CDR3 DNA sequence: TGTGCCAGCAGTCCTACCGGGACAGCGAATGAAAAACTGTTTTTT. This gives the protein CASSPTGTANEKLFF. Variable domain in full (rest from reference TRBV9 and TRBJ1-4): DSGVTQTPKHLITATGQRVTLRCSPRSGDLSVYWYQQSLDQGLQFLIQYYNGEERAKGNILERFSAQQFPDLHSELNLSSLELGDSALYFCASSPTGTANEKLFFGSGTQLSVL.